This TCR beta chain was captured by sequencing in a study of blood T cell repertoires in COVID-19. Generated by immunoSEQ multiplex PCR, the TCRdb table keeps only in-frame clones and is missing some. Of approximately 110,000 clones in the sample, approximately 90% were seen once. Germline values: CDR1 SGHTA, CDR2 FQGTGA. Trimming at V came to 5 bases and at J to 6 bases, leaving 8 bases not matched to a gene. The CDR3 has 15 residues. The receptor was isolated from a woman older than 75 with acute or convalescent COVID-19. The V call is TRBV7-3, the J call TRBJ2-7; 12 bases fit TRBD1. Sequencing was performed on peripheral blood. The DNA of the CDR3 is TGTGCCAGCAGCCACCACCGGGACAGGGGGCTCGAGCAGTACTTC. It is translated as CASSHHRDRGLEQYF. The whole variable domain, filled in from reference TRBV7-3 and TRBJ2-7, reads GAGVSQTPSNKVTEKGKYVELRCDPISGHTALYWYRQSLGQGPEFLIYFQGTGAADDSGLPNDRFFAVRPEGSVSTLKIQRTERGDSAVYLCASSHHRDRGLEQYFGPGTRLTVT.